This entry lists 28 T cell receptor beta chains sequenced from one sample in a study of shared clonotypes between healthy human individuals. Data came from immunoSEQ multiplex PCR; TCRdb stores just in-frame clones and leaves some out. The sample holds some 630,000 clones; roughly 78% are singletons and the top ten take around 1.8%. Sequencing was performed on memory CD4+ T cells sorted from blood. Subset in this sample: CD45RA-negative fraction. These receptors originate from a woman younger than 45 in good health.

This clone has a single count. The chain recombines TRBV5-6 with TRBJ1-4; D is unclear. Trimming removed 2 bases at V and 7 bases at J, with 15 bases between. This CDR3 comprises 15 residues. The germline V gene has CDR1 SGHDT and CDR2 YYEEEE. The CDR3 region has the DNA TGTGCCAGCAGCTTTATGATGGGAGGGAGTGAAAAACTGTTTTTT. Residues: CASSFMMGGSEKLFF.

This chain links TRBV11-1 with TRBJ2-7; TRBD2 is a possible D gene (5 bases). With 5 bases removed from V and 7 bases from J, the gap between germline ends came to 15 bases. The CDR3 contains 13 residues. Per germline, CDR1 SGHAT and CDR2 FQDESV (reference sequence). CDR3 sequence: CASSALRTGEQYF. Here the CDR3 DNA reads TGTGCCAGCAGCGCACTTCGAACGGGGGAGCAGTACTTC.

Only one count was recorded for this clone. This sequence joins TRBV7-9 and TRBJ2-1, with 13 nucleotides matching TRBD2. Trimming removed 5 bases from V and 5 bases from J; junction bases left unmatched: 3. The CDR3 has 15 amino acids. The V gene's germline CDR1 is SEHNR and CDR2 FQNEAQ (reference sequence). DNA of the CDR3: TGTGCCAGCAGCGACGGGACTAGCGGGGACAATGAGCAGTTCTTC. The encoded protein is CASSDGTSGDNEQFF.

The chain uses TRBV7-9 and TRBJ2-1, with TRBD2 matching 9 bases. Germline CDR1 and CDR2: SEHNR and FQNEAQ (reference sequence). There are 17 residues in the CDR3. Trimming removed 5 bases from V and 0 bases from J; junction bases left unmatched: 8. As DNA, the CDR3 is TGTGCCAGCAGCCCCCCCCTAGCGGGGTACTCCTACAATGAGCAGTTCTTC. Its translation: CASSPPLAGYSYNEQFF. The whole variable domain, remainder taken from reference TRBV7-9 and TRBJ2-1, is DTGVSQNPRHKITKRGQNVTFRCDPISEHNRLYWYRQTLGQGPEFLTYFQNEAQLEKSRLLSDRFSAERPKGSFSTLEIQRTEQGDSAMYLCASSPPLAGYSYNEQFFGPGTRLTVL.

This clone was seen a handful of times. The rearrangement links TRBV14 to TRBJ2-3, with D possibly TRBD2 on 6 matching bases. CDR1 SGHDN and CDR2 FVKESK come from the germline V gene. This CDR3 is built from 14 residues. Deletions cut 4 bases from V and 8 bases from J, with 16 bases between. The CDR3 sequence is CASSRIGSPGTQYF. CDR3 DNA sequence: TGTGCCAGCAGCCGCATCGGGAGCCCGGGTACGCAGTATTTT.

This clone was observed a handful of times. V and J are TRBV7-9 and TRBJ2-2; TRBD2 matches 13 bases. The CDR3 is 17 residues long. Per the germline V gene, CDR1 is SEHNR and CDR2 is FQNEAQ (reference sequence). V was pared by 5 bases and J by 5 bases, with 8 bases of the junction left unmatched. The CDR3 here is CASSQGLAGDRTGELFF. The CDR3 DNA follows: TGTGCCAGCAGCCAAGGACTAGCGGGAGATCGGACCGGGGAGCTGTTTTTT.

The chain has TRBV28 and TRBJ1-1; 8 bases fit TRBD1. V trimming: 5 bases; J trimming: 0 bases; junction bases outside the gene matches: 8. Germline values: CDR1 MDHEN, CDR2 SYDVKM. The CDR3 covers 16 residues. This CDR3 is CASSPYRQGMNTEAFF. The CDR3 nucleotides are TGTGCCAGCAGTCCCTACAGACAGGGGATGAACACTGAAGCTTTCTTT.

With respect to this clone: Other DNA variants within this sample encode the same CDR3. V usage is TRBV6-1 and J usage is TRBJ2-7; D gene uncertain. Deletions cut 5 bases from V and 3 bases from J, with 5 bases between. Germline-derived CDR1 and CDR2 are MNHNS and SASEGT. This CDR3 has 11 residues. CDR3 sequence (DNA): TGTGCCAGCAGTTCGATCTACGAGCAGTACTTC. Protein product: CASSSIYEQYF.

This clone appeared a single time. The chain recombines TRBV6-5 with TRBJ2-2; maybe TRBD1 (6 bases). V dropped 5 bases and J dropped 8 bases, with 12 bases sitting between them. Germline values: CDR1 MNHEY, CDR2 SVGAGI. The CDR3 length is 13 residues. CDR3 DNA sequence: TGTGCCAGCAGTACGACAGGAACGGGGGAGCTGTTTTTT. It codes for CASSTTGTGELFF.

V gene TRBV11-3 combines with J gene TRBJ2-3; a possible D gene is TRBD2 (7 bases). Trimming took 5 bases from V and 4 from J, leaving 19 bases between them. The CDR3 runs to 16 residues. Looked up from germline, CDR1 is SGHNT and CDR2 is YENEEA. CDR3 DNA sequence: TGTGCCAGCAGCCGAAGGGGGGGGAGTTCGGCAGATACGCAGTATTTT. The encoded protein is CASSRRGGSSADTQYF. Using reference TRBV11-3 and TRBJ2-3 for the parts outside the CDR3, the full variable domain is EAGVVQSPRYKIIEKKQPVAFWCNPISGHNTLYWYLQNLGQGPELLIRYENEEAVDDSQLPKDRFSAERLKGVDSTLKIQPAELGDSAVYLCASSRRGGSSADTQYFGPGTRLTVL.

In its sample, this clone was seen a few times. The gene calls are TRBV29-1 and TRBJ1-4, with a tentative D call TRBD1 (5 bases). CDR3 length: 14 amino acids. Trimming shortened V by 4 bases and J by 4 bases, and 13 bases separated the two germline ends. The germline V gene has CDR1 SQVTM and CDR2 ANQGSEA. The CDR3 coding sequence is TGCAGCGTTGGTGAGGTGGGGGGTAATGAAAAACTGTTTTTT. Encoded protein: CSVGEVGGNEKLFF.

The chain couples TRBV28 to TRBJ1-5; the D is unclear. With 4 bases removed from V and 5 bases from J, the gap between germline ends came to 3 bases. This CDR3 comprises 11 residues. The germline V gene has CDR1 MDHEN and CDR2 SYDVKM. The CDR3 DNA reads TGTGCCAGCAGTTCCCATCAGCCCCAGCATTTT. It translates to CASSSHQPQHF.

This chain links TRBV28 with TRBJ1-1, with D unresolved. The V gene lost 10 bases and the J gene lost 5 bases, with 11 bases spanning the gap. Germline V gives CDR1 MDHEN, CDR2 SYDVKM. The CDR3 covers 11 residues. CDR3 DNA sequence: TGTGCCACTCAACGAACGACTGAAGCTTTCTTT. Translation gives CATQRTTEAFF.

This clone appeared once. Distinct nucleotide sequences in the sample also encode this CDR3. This chain joins TRBV6-5 and TRBJ2-5; D gene uncertain. The CDR3 contains 13 residues. CDR1 is MNHEY and CDR2 is SVGAGI in the germline V gene. V was clipped by 2 bases and J by 2 bases, with 6 bases between them. The CDR3 reads CASSYTVQETQYF. DNA of the CDR3: TGTGCCAGCAGTTACACAGTACAAGAGACCCAGTACTTC.

The V and J genes are TRBV13 and TRBJ2-5, with D unclear. This CDR3 contains 14 residues. Trimming left V 2 bases short and J 4 bases short, with 11 bases between. CDR1 and CDR2 from the germline V gene are PRHDT and FYEKMQ (reference sequence). The CDR3 protein is CASSLKRQLETQYF. CDR3 in DNA: TGTGCCAGCAGCTTAAAGCGACAACTAGAGACCCAGTACTTC.

This clone was observed at least ten times. The same CDR3 can be traced to other DNA sequences in this sample. This sequence joins TRBV18 and TRBJ2-2; TRBD1 matches at 9 bases. Germline trimming cut 0 bases from V and 5 bases from J; bases unmatched to any gene: 4. Germline values: CDR1 KGHSH, CDR2 LQKENI. This CDR3 is 16 amino acids long. The CDR3 DNA sequence: TGTGCCAGCTCACCACCGACAGGGGGAAATACCGGGGAGCTGTTTTTT. Residues: CASSPPTGGNTGELFF.

This clone was counted at least ten times. The V gene is TRBV5-4, the J gene TRBJ2-5; a possible D gene is TRBD1 (6 bases). CDR1 and CDR2 from the germline V gene are SGHNT and YYREEE (reference sequence). The CDR3 has 15 residues. Trimming removed 3 bases at V and 5 bases at J, with 17 bases between. The CDR3 is CASSSASGAAETQYF. For the CDR3, the DNA is TGTGCCAGCAGCTCGGCATCAGGGGCAGCGGAGACCCAGTACTTC.

The rearrangement uses TRBV7-9 and TRBJ2-7; 15 bases are a match to TRBD2. The CDR3 spans 15 residues. Germline loops: CDR1 SEHNR, CDR2 FQNEAQ (reference sequence). Unmatched junction bases numbered 3, after V lost 5 bases and J lost 4 bases. This CDR3 is CASSQGLAGGYEQYF. The DNA for the CDR3 is TGTGCCAGCAGCCAGGGACTAGCGGGAGGATACGAGCAGTACTTC.

The rearrangement joins TRBV5-6 to TRBJ2-3, with 7 bases fitting TRBD1. CDR1 is SGHDT and CDR2 is YYEEEE in the germline V gene. The CDR3 totals 15 residues. With 0 bases clipped from V and 4 bases from J, the junction kept 5 bases outside the gene matches. The CDR3 sequence: CASSLGQGVADTQYF. The CDR3, as DNA: TGTGCCAGCAGCTTGGGACAGGGCGTTGCAGATACGCAGTATTTT.

This clone showed up many times. The J gene is TRBJ2-5, the V gene TRBV21-1; the D call of TRBD1 is as the table states it, not checked on the DNA. TRBV21-1 is assigned pseudogene status. The CDR3 contains 15 residues. The DNA of the CDR3 is TGTGCCAGCGGAATACAGGGTCGTTTCCAAGAGACCCAGTACTTC. Protein: CASGIQGRFQETQYF.

The genes are TRBV4-1 and TRBJ2-7; 9 nucleotides match TRBD1. The germline V gene encodes CDR1 MGHRA and CDR2 YSYEKL. There are 15 residues in the CDR3. V gave up 3 bases and J gave up 7 bases; unmatched junction bases: 10. For the CDR3, the DNA is TGCGCCAGCAGCCATCCCGGGACAGGGTTGGGAGAGCAGTACTTC. Its protein is CASSHPGTGLGEQYF.

The chain carries TRBV6-1 and TRBJ1-5; D is unresolved. Germline V CDR1 and CDR2: MNHNS, SASEGT. The CDR3 loop spans 15 amino acids. V was clipped by 0 bases and J by 3 bases, with 9 bases between them. Written as DNA, the CDR3 is TGTGCCAGCAGTGAAGCCGCAGGCAACAATCAGCCCCAGCATTTT. Amino acid sequence: CASSEAAGNNQPQHF.

The genes are TRBV27 and TRBJ2-7; the match to TRBD2 covers 11 bases. V trimming: 5 bases; J trimming: 5 bases; junction bases outside the gene matches: 14. The CDR3 extends over 17 amino acids. Germline V gene sequence: CDR1 MNHEY, CDR2 SMNVEV (reference sequence). CDR3: CASSPFLLSGRVHEQYF. The CDR3, as DNA: TGTGCCAGCAGTCCATTCCTACTTAGCGGGAGGGTCCACGAGCAGTACTTC.

The table lists this clone with a few counts. The chain couples TRBV6-5 to TRBJ1-2; no definite D call. Trimming removed 9 bases from V and 1 base from J, with 12 bases in between. CDR1 is MNHEY and CDR2 is SVGAGI in the germline V gene. The CDR3 totals 13 residues. The chain's CDR3 is CASNPAGNYGYTF. The CDR3 nucleotides are TGTGCCAGTAACCCGGCTGGTAACTATGGCTACACCTTC.

CDR3 sequence: CASRLKETANTEAFF. The CDR3 DNA reads TGTGCCAGCAGGTTAAAAGAGACAGCGAACACTGAAGCTTTCTTT. The rearrangement uses TRBV7-9 and TRBJ1-1, with D possibly being TRBD1 (5 bases). CDR3 length equals 15 residues. CDR1 is SEHNR and CDR2 is FQNEAQ in the germline V gene (reference sequence). Trimming removed 6 bases at V and 1 base at J, with 15 bases between.

The J gene is TRBJ1-3, the V gene TRBV18, with D unresolved. V was clipped by 6 bases and J by 2 bases, with 8 bases between them. The CDR3 spans 13 residues. Germline V gene sequence: CDR1 KGHSH, CDR2 LQKENI. For the CDR3, the DNA is TGTGCCAGCTCCCGTGGAGCTGGAAACACCATATATTTT. This encodes CASSRGAGNTIYF. Based on the CDR3 plus reference TRBV18 and TRBJ1-3, the full variable domain is NAGVMQNPRHLVRRRGQEARLRCSPMKGHSHVYWYRQLPEEGLKFMVYLQKENIIDESGMPKERFSAEFPKEGPSILRIQQVVRGDSAAYFCASSRGAGNTIYFGEGSWLTVV.

With respect to this clone: A much more abundant neighbour one base away suggests this may be a read error. The genes are TRBV28 and TRBJ1-5, with D unresolved. The length of the CDR3 is 13 residues. Germline V lookup: CDR1 MDHEN, CDR2 SYDVKM. Trimming pared 3 bases from V and 0 bases from J, leaving 3 bases between. The CDR3 DNA is TGTGCCAGCAGTTTCAATAGCAATCAGCCCCAGCATTTT. Translating gives CASSFNSNQPQHF. The full variable domain, completed using reference TRBV28 and TRBJ1-5, is DVKVTQSSRYLVKRTGEKVFLECVQDMDHENMFWYRQDPGLGLRLIYFSYDVKMKEKGDIPEGYSVSREKKERFSLILESASTNQTSMYLCASSFNSNQPQHFGDGTRLSIL.

The V gene is TRBV7-2, the J gene TRBJ1-3; maybe TRBD1 (5 bases). The germline CDR1 and CDR2 sequences are SGHTA and FQGNSA. CDR3 length equals 16 residues. V was trimmed by 2 bases and J by 2 bases, leaving 13 bases between them. DNA for the CDR3: TGTGCCAGCAGCTTACTGGGGCAAATTCCTGGAAACACCATATATTTT. Translating it yields CASSLLGQIPGNTIYF. Full variable domain (missing parts from reference TRBV7-2 and TRBJ1-3): GAGVSQSPSNKVTEKGKDVELRCDPISGHTALYWYRQSLGQGLEFLIYFQGNSAPDKSGLPSDRFSAERTGGSVSTLTIQRTQQEDSAVYLCASSLLGQIPGNTIYFGEGSWLTVV.